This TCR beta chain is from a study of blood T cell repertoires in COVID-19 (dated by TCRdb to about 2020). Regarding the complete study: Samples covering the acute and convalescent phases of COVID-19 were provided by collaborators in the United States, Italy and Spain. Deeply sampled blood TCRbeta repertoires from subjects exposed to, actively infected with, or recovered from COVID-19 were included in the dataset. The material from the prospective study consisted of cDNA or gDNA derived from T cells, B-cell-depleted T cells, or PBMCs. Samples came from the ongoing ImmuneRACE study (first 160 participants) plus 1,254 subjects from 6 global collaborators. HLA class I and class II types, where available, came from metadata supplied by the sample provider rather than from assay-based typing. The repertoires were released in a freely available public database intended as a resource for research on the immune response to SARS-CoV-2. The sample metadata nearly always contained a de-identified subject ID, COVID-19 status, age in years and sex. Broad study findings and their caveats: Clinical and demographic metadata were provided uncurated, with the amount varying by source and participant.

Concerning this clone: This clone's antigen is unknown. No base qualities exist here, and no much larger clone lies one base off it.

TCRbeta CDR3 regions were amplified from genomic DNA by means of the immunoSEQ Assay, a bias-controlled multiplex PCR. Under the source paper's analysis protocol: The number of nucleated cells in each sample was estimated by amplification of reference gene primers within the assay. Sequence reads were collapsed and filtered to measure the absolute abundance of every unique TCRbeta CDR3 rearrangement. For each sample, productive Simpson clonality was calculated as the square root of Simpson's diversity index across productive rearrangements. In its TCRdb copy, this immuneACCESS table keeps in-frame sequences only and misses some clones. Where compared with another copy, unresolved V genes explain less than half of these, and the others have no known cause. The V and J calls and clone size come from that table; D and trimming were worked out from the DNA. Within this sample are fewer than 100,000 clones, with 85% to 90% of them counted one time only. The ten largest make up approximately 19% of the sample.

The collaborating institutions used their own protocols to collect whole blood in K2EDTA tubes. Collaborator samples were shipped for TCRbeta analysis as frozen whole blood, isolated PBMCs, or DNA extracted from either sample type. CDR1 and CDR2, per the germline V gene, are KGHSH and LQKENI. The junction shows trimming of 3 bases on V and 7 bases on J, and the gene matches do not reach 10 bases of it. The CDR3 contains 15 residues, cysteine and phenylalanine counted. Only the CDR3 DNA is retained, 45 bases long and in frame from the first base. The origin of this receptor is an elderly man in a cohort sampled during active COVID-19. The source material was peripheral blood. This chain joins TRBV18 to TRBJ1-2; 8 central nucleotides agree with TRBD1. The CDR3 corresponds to CASSPAPQGALGYTF. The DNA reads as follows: TGTGCCAGCTCACCCGCTCCCCAGGGGGCACTTGGCTACACCTTC.